Below, 32 T cell receptor beta chains from the same sample are listed, as sequenced in a study of identical twins. TCRdb processed the 5' RACE reads anew with MiXCR; each CDR3 protein has one entry. Among fewer than 550,000 distinct CDR3 sequences listed, roughly 15% were seen once. These data also formed part of another study, on yellow fever vaccine responses in identical twins.

The sequenced sample was CD4+ T cells sorted from blood. These receptors all come from a young woman in good health.

The V call is TRBV5-1, the J call TRBJ2-1, with unresolved D. V lost 6 bases, J lost 4 bases, and 11 bases lay in between. Germline V lookup: CDR1 SGHRS, CDR2 YFSETQ. This CDR3 spans 13 amino acids. In DNA, the CDR3 is TGCGCCAGCAATTCTTTCAGTTACAATGAGCAGTTCTTC. Protein product: CASNSFSYNEQFF. The whole variable domain, filled in from reference TRBV5-1 and TRBJ2-1, reads KAGVTQTPRYLIKTRGQQVTLSCSPISGHRSVSWYQQTPGQGLQFLFEYFSETQRNKGNFPGRFSGRQFSNSRSEMNVSTLELGDSALYLCASNSFSYNEQFFGPGTRLTVL.

There are a few counts of this clonotype. The genes are TRBV28 and TRBJ2-7; D tentatively fits TRBD1 or TRBD2 (7 bases each). Trimming removed 3 bases at V and 4 bases at J, with 13 bases between. There are 14 residues in the CDR3. Germline assignment: CDR1 MDHEN and CDR2 SYDVKM. The CDR3 DNA reads TGTGCCAGCAGTTTTACCAGGGGGGGTTACGAGCAGTACGTC. Translation gives CASSFTRGGYEQYV.

There are a few counts of this clonotype. The CDR3 protein is CASSSSEGTEAFF. The CDR3 DNA sequence: TGTGCCAGCAGTTCTTCTGAGGGCACTGAAGCTTTCTTT. V and J are TRBV12-3 or TRBV12-4 and TRBJ1-1; D gene uncertain. This CDR3 has 13 residues. Trimming took off 4 bases at V and 4 bases at J, with 10 bases between the two ends.

This clonotype was picked up a small number of times. This chain joins TRBV12-3 or TRBV12-4 and TRBJ2-1; 7 nucleotides align to TRBD1. V lost 4 bases, J lost 5 bases, and 8 bases stayed unmatched. The CDR3 length is 15 residues. Here the CDR3 reads CASSSRQGTHNEQFF. CDR3 nucleotides: TGTGCCAGCAGTTCTCGACAGGGTACCCACAATGAGCAGTTCTTC.

This clonotype has only a few counts. V gene TRBV20-1 combines with J gene TRBJ2-5; D ambiguous. The CDR3 is 14 amino acids. Looked up from germline, CDR1 is DFQATT and CDR2 is SNEGSKA (reference sequence). V was shortened by 2 bases and J by 4 bases, with 14 bases between the two germline ends. CDR3 sequence: CSARLATNGETQYF. The CDR3 DNA reads as TGCAGTGCTAGATTGGCAACGAATGGAGAGACCCAGTACTTC.

This chain links TRBV7-2 with TRBJ2-5, with TRBD1 identical over 8 bases. The CDR3 has 15 amino acids. Germline V gene data show CDR1 as SGHTA and CDR2 as FQGNSA. V was pared by 0 bases and J by 5 bases, with 5 bases of the junction left unmatched. The CDR3 region is CASSLAGQGLETQYF. Here the CDR3 DNA reads TGTGCCAGCAGCTTAGCTGGACAGGGTTTGGAGACCCAGTACTTC.

This clonotype was recorded a few times. The J gene is TRBJ2-2, the V gene TRBV12-3 or TRBV12-4, with 11 bases fitting TRBD2. Trimming took 3 bases from V and 4 from J; bases not matched to a gene: 7. This CDR3 has 17 amino acids. As DNA, the CDR3 is TGTGCCAGCAGTTTGGATAGCGGGAGGGTACGCACCGGGGAGCTGTTTTTT. Translation gives CASSLDSGRVRTGELFF.

The rearrangement uses TRBV5-6 and TRBJ1-4; 7 nucleotides match TRBD1. The CDR3 runs 15 residues. Germline CDR1 and CDR2: SGHDT and YYEEEE. Trimming at V came to 4 bases and at J to 5 bases, leaving 8 bases not matched to a gene. Written as DNA, the CDR3 is TGTGCCAGCAGCGGGAGACAGGGACGAAATGAAAAACTGTTTTTT. Amino acids: CASSGRQGRNEKLFF.

The chain is built from TRBV10-3 and TRBJ2-1; the D is unclear. Trimming stripped 5 bases from V and 1 base from J, with 9 bases between. The CDR3 has 14 residues. In germline, CDR1 is ENHRY, CDR2 SYGVKD. Written as DNA, the CDR3 is TGTGCCATCAGTACCGGTGGGTCCTACAATGAGCAGTTCTTC. Amino acids: CAISTGGSYNEQFF.

The V gene is TRBV28, the J gene TRBJ2-7; TRBD2 agrees at 8 bases. V lost 6 bases and J lost 5; bases outside the gene matches: 9. Germline V gene data show CDR1 as MDHEN and CDR2 as SYDVKM. The CDR3 covers 14 residues. CDR3 residues: CASSSREGWDEQYF. In nucleotides, the CDR3 is TGTGCCAGCAGCTCTCGGGAGGGTTGGGACGAGCAGTACTTC.

There are many counts of this clonotype. The chain is built from TRBV12-3 or TRBV12-4 and TRBJ2-1; D gene unclear. Trimming left V 6 bases short and J 1 base short, with 10 bases between. This CDR3 region has 14 residues. The CDR3 region is CASSLDQSYNEQFF. The CDR3 DNA reads TGTGCCAGCAGCCTTGACCAGTCCTACAATGAGCAGTTCTTC.

The CDR3 nucleotides read TGTGCCACCAGCAGAGAGCTAGCGGTGGAAGAGACCCAGTACTTC. It codes for CATSRELAVEETQYF. This chain uses TRBV15 with TRBJ2-5; TRBD2 matches at 7 bases. The CDR3 runs to 15 residues. V trimming: 0 bases; J trimming: 3 bases; junction bases outside the gene matches: 4. Germline loops: CDR1 LNHNV, CDR2 YYDKDF (reference sequence).

This chain connects TRBV20-1 to TRBJ2-1, with 14 bases matching TRBD2. Germline-derived CDR1 and CDR2 are DFQATT and SNEGSKA (reference sequence). The CDR3 is 17 amino acids. The ends lost 1 base at V and 7 bases at J; junction bases unmatched: 9. The CDR3 bases are TGCAGTGCTAGAGCCGGGACTAGCGGGAGATTAATAAATGAGCAGTTCTTC. Translation: CSARAGTSGRLINEQFF.

The rearrangement links TRBV29-1 to TRBJ2-2, with D perhaps TRBD1 (6 bases). Trimming pared 7 bases from V and 2 bases from J, leaving 17 bases between. From germline, CDR1 is SQVTM and CDR2 ANQGSEA. The CDR3 is 15 amino acids. The CDR3 sequence: CSAAPRDTNTGELFF. The CDR3 nucleotides are TGCAGCGCAGCCCCCCGGGACACCAACACCGGGGAGCTGTTTTTT.

The chain carries TRBV5-6 and TRBJ1-2; D remains ambiguous. V shed 3 bases and J shed 8 bases, with 14 bases lying between them. The CDR3 has 13 residues. In germline, CDR1 is SGHDT, CDR2 YYEEEE. This chain's CDR3 is CASSSLPESGYTF. In DNA, the CDR3 is TGTGCCAGCAGCTCGCTACCCGAGTCCGGCTACACCTTC. The full variable domain, with the rest looked up from reference TRBV5-6 and TRBJ1-2, is DAGVTQSPTHLIKTRGQQVTLRCSPKSGHDTVSWYQQALGQGPQFIFQYYEEEERQRGNFPDRFSGHQFPNYSSELNVNALLLGDSALYLCASSSLPESGYTFGSGTRLTVV.

This clonotype has only a few counts. The chain employs TRBV2 and TRBJ1-6, with D unclear. The germline V and J ends were trimmed by 5 bases and 7 bases, with 15 bases remaining between them. Germline V CDR1 and CDR2: SNHLY, FYNNEI. The CDR3 contains 15 residues. CDR3 nucleotides: TGTGCCAGCAGTCCCCCCGGATTCTTCAATTCACCCCTCCACTTT. Its translation: CASSPPGFFNSPLHF.

In nucleotides, the CDR3 is TGTGCCAGCAGCTATCAGGGGGCCGGGGGTGAAAAACTGTTTTTT. This codes for CASSYQGAGGEKLFF. The chain is built from TRBV7-9 and TRBJ1-4; 8 bases map to TRBD1. V shed 4 bases and J 7 bases; nucleotides not matched to a gene: 8. The CDR3 consists of 15 residues. Germline V lookup: CDR1 SEHNR, CDR2 FQNEAQ (reference sequence).

This clonotype turned up a few times. The J gene is TRBJ2-7, the V gene TRBV9, with TRBD2 identical over 13 bases. The germline V gene has CDR1 SGDLS and CDR2 YYNGEE. Trimming at V came to 0 bases and at J to 3 bases, leaving 0 bases not matched to a gene. The CDR3 sequence is 15 residues long. The CDR3 region is CASSVGTSGSYEQYF. As DNA, the CDR3 is TGTGCCAGCAGCGTAGGGACTAGCGGGAGCTACGAGCAGTACTTC.

The CDR3 coding sequence is TGTGCCACCCAAGGGCGGGCCTCCTACGAGCAGTACGTC. Its protein product is CATQGRASYEQYV. The chain carries TRBV28 and TRBJ2-7; a weak D match, TRBD2 (5 bases). Trimming removed 10 bases at V and 0 bases at J, with 13 bases between. Germline V CDR1 and CDR2: MDHEN, SYDVKM. The CDR3 loop spans 13 amino acids.

The chain combines TRBV7-8 with TRBJ2-3; D may be TRBD2 (6 bases). The CDR3 consists of 16 residues. The V end lost 1 base, the J end lost 7 bases, and 18 bases lay between the germline ends. Germline lookup yields CDR1 SGHVS and CDR2 FQNEAQ. The CDR3 nucleotides are TGTGCCAGCAGCTTAGTTCGGACCTCTCGGGGGAATACGCAGTATTTT. Residues: CASSLVRTSRGNTQYF.

This clonotype was seen a few times. The chain carries TRBV11-2 and TRBJ2-5; 10 nucleotides match TRBD2. This CDR3 contains 16 residues. V lost 5 bases, J lost 5 bases, and 11 bases stayed unmatched. From germline, CDR1 is SGHAT and CDR2 FQNNGV. CDR3 nucleotides: TGTGCCAGCAGCCCCCAATGGACTAGCGGATTTGAGACCCAGTACTTC. Translation gives CASSPQWTSGFETQYF.

The chain recombines TRBV24-1 with TRBJ2-1, with 9 nucleotides matching TRBD2. This CDR3 region has 12 residues. The V and J ends lost 6 bases and 8 bases, in that order; junction bases with no gene match: 1. Germline V gene data show CDR1 as KGHDR and CDR2 as SFDVKD. The CDR3 DNA sequence: TGTGCCACCAGTAGGACTAGCGATGAGCAGTTCTTC. It yields the protein CATSRTSDEQFF.

This clonotype was observed a handful of times. The V gene is TRBV19, the J gene TRBJ2-2, with D maybe TRBD2 (6 bases). Germline V gene data show CDR1 as LNHDA and CDR2 as SQIVND (reference sequence). V was cut by 3 bases and J by 2 bases, with 10 bases left in between. The length of the CDR3 is 15 residues. The CDR3 protein is CASSIRDSNTGELFF. The CDR3 DNA sequence: TGTGCCAGTAGTATCCGGGACTCAAACACCGGGGAGCTGTTTTTT.

In this sample, this clonotype turned up a few times. The rearrangement joins TRBV27 to TRBJ1-1; possibly TRBD1 for D (5 bases). The CDR3 loop spans 16 amino acids. Germline-derived CDR1 and CDR2 are MNHEY and SMNVEV (reference sequence). Trimming left V 4 bases short and J 1 base short, with 16 bases between. In DNA, the CDR3 is TGTGCCAGCAGTTGGGCGGGGTGGGGGAGGAACACTGAAGCTTTCTTT. Its translation is CASSWAGWGRNTEAFF.

This clonotype has more than one count but fewer than ten. This chain connects TRBV7-8 to TRBJ2-5; 8 positions match TRBD1. V trimming: 0 bases; J trimming: 7 bases; junction bases outside the gene matches: 7. Germline loops: CDR1 SGHVS, CDR2 FQNEAQ. There are 15 residues in the CDR3. This CDR3 is CASSLADRGRGTQYF. The CDR3 DNA follows: TGTGCCAGCAGCTTAGCCGACAGGGGCCGAGGGACCCAGTACTTC.

The sample holds a few counts of this clonotype. J is TRBJ1-3 and V is TRBV6-5; D gene ambiguous. Germline V gene lookup returns CDR1 MNHEY and CDR2 SVGAGI. The CDR3 spans 15 residues. V was clipped by 2 bases and J by 3 bases, with 11 bases between them. CDR3 DNA: TGTGCCAGCAGTTACCAACAGACTGATGGAAACACCATATATTTT. Its protein is CASSYQQTDGNTIYF.

The CDR3, as DNA: TGTGCCAGCCTTTTGGGGGTCCGCGCTAACTATGGCTACACCTTC. This translates into CASLLGVRANYGYTF. The chain has TRBV5-6 and TRBJ1-2, with D tentatively TRBD1 (5 bases). Germline V gives CDR1 SGHDT, CDR2 YYEEEE. Trimming removed 7 bases at V and 0 bases at J, with 16 bases between. The CDR3 runs to 15 residues.

V is TRBV20-1 and J is TRBJ2-3, with a possible D match to TRBD1 (6 bases). Trimming cost V 6 bases and J 0 bases, with 16 bases left between them. Germline V gene lookup returns CDR1 DFQATT and CDR2 SNEGSKA (reference sequence). The CDR3 contains 15 residues. CDR3 sequence: CSARTGQLSTDTQYF. DNA for the CDR3: TGCAGTGCCCGAACCGGACAGCTGAGCACAGATACGCAGTATTTT.

This clonotype was recorded a few times. This sequence joins TRBV5-1 and TRBJ2-1, with 8 bases fitting TRBD2. The germline V gene encodes CDR1 SGHRS and CDR2 YFSETQ. This CDR3 contains 15 residues. With V trimmed by 1 base and J by 8 bases, 8 bases remained unmatched. The CDR3 reads CASSLLGGRFDEQFF. CDR3 nucleotides: TGCGCCAGCAGCTTGTTGGGCGGGAGGTTCGATGAGCAGTTCTTC.

J is TRBJ1-1 and V is TRBV28; 9 bases agree with TRBD1. The CDR3 contains 12 residues. Unmatched junction bases numbered 9, after V lost 11 bases and J lost 8 bases. Germline assignment: CDR1 MDHEN and CDR2 SYDVKM. This CDR3 is CAGSSGTGEAFF. The DNA of the CDR3 is TGTGCCGGTAGTAGTGGGACAGGGGAAGCTTTCTTT.

The chain couples TRBV20-1 to TRBJ2-7, with D possibly matching TRBD2 (5 bases). CDR1 DFQATT and CDR2 SNEGSKA come from the germline V gene (reference sequence). CDR3 length equals 16 residues. Trimming shortened V by 4 bases and J by 2 bases, and 21 bases separated the two germline ends. The CDR3 sequence: CSAIPRSLGEPYEQYF. The CDR3 DNA reads as TGCAGTGCTATACCCCGTTCGTTGGGAGAACCCTACGAGCAGTACTTC.

The chain joins TRBV12-3 or TRBV12-4 to TRBJ2-4; 7 nucleotides agree with TRBD1. The length of the CDR3 is 14 residues. V lost 3 bases, J lost 3 bases, and 2 bases stayed unmatched. The CDR3 region is CASSFWDSKNIQYF. DNA for the CDR3: TGTGCCAGCAGTTTTTGGGACAGCAAAAACATTCAGTACTTC.